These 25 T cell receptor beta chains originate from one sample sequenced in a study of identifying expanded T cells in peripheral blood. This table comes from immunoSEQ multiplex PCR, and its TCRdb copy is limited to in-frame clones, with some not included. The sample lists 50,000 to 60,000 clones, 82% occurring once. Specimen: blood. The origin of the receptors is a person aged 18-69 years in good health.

CDR3 amino acids: CAIASAYEQYF. The CDR3 nucleotides read TGTGCCATCGCATCGGCCTACGAGCAGTACTTC. The chain links TRBV10-3 to TRBJ2-7; D ambiguous. The CDR3 consists of 11 residues. Germline loops: CDR1 ENHRY, CDR2 SYGVKD. Trimming cost V 8 bases and J 2 bases, with 7 bases left between them.

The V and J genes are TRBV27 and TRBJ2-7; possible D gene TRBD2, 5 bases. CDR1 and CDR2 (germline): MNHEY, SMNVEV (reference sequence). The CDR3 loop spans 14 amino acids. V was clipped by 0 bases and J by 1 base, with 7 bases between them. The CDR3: CASSLSRGSYEQYV. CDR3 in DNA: TGTGCCAGCAGTTTATCACGGGGTTCCTACGAGCAGTACGTC.

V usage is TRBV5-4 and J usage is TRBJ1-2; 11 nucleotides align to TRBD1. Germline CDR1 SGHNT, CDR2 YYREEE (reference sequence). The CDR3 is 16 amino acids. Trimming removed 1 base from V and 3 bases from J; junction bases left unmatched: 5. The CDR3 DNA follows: TGTGCCAGCAGCTTGCATGGACAGGGGGCCCACTATGGCTACACCTTC. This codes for CASSLHGQGAHYGYTF.

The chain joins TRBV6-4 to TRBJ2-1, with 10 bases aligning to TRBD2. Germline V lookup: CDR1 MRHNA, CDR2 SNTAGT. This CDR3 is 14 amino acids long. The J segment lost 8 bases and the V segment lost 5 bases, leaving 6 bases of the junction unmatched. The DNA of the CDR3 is TGTGCCAGCAGTCCAAGCGGGGGGGCCCATGAGCAGTTCTTC. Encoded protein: CASSPSGGAHEQFF.

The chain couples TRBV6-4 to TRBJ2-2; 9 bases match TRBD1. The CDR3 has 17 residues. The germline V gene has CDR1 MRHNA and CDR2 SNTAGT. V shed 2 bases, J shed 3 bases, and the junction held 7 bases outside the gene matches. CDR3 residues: CASSDHTGGSDTGELFF. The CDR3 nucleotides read TGTGCCAGCAGTGACCATACAGGGGGCTCAGACACCGGGGAGCTGTTTTTT.

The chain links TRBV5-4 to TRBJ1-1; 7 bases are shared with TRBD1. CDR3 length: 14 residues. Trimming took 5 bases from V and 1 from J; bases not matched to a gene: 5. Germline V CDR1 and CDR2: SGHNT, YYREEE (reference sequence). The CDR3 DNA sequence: TGTGCCAGCAGTGGACAGGAAAGGAACACTGAAGCTTTCTTT. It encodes CASSGQERNTEAFF. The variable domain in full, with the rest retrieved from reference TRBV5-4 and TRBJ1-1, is ETGVTQSPTHLIKTRGQQVTLRCSSQSGHNTVSWYQQALGQGPQFIFQYYREEENGRGNFPPRFSGLQFPNYSSELNVNALELDDSALYLCASSGQERNTEAFFGQGTRLTVV.

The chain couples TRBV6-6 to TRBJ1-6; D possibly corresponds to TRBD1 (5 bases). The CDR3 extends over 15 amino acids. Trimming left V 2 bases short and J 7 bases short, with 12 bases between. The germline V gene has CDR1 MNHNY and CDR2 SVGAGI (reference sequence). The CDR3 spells CASSYAGPTNSPLHF. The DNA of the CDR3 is TGTGCCAGCAGTTACGCGGGACCGACGAATTCACCCCTCCACTTT.

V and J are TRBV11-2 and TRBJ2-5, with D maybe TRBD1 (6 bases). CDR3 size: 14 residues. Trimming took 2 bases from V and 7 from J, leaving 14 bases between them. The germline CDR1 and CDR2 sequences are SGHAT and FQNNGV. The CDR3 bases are TGTGCCAGCAGCTTATCGGCAGGGGTCGGGACCCAGTACTTC. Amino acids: CASSLSAGVGTQYF.

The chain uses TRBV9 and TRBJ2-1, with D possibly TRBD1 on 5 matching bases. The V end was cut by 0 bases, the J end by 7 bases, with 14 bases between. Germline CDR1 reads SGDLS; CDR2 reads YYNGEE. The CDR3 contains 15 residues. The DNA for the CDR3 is TGTGCCAGCAGCGTAGCTGGACAATCATCGAATGAGCAGTTCTTC. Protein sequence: CASSVAGQSSNEQFF.

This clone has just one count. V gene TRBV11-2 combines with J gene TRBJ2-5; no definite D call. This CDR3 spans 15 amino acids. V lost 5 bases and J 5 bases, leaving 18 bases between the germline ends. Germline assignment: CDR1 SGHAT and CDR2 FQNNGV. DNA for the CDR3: TGTGCCAGCAGCCCAGGCGTAGGGATTACGGAGACCCAGTACTTC. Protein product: CASSPGVGITETQYF.

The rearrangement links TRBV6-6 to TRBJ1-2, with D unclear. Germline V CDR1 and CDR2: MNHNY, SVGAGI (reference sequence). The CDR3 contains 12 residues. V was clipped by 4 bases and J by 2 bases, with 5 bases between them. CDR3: CASSSGNYGYTF. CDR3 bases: TGTGCCAGCAGTTCTGGAAACTATGGCTACACCTTC.

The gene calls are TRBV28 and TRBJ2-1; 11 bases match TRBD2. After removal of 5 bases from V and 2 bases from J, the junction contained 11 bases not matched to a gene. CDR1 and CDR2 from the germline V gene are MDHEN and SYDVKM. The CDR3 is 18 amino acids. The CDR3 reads CASSPSGLAVDTYNEQFF. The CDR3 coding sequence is TGTGCCAGCAGTCCCTCGGGACTAGCGGTTGATACCTACAATGAGCAGTTCTTC. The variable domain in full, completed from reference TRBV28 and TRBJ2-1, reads DVKVTQSSRYLVKRTGEKVFLECVQDMDHENMFWYRQDPGLGLRLIYFSYDVKMKEKGDIPEGYSVSREKKERFSLILESASTNQTSMYLCASSPSGLAVDTYNEQFFGPGTRLTVL.

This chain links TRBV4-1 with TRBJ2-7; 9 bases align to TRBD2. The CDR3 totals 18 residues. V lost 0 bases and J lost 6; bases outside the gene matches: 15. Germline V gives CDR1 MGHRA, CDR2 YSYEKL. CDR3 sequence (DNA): TGCGCCAGCAGCCAAGATGTGACCGGGACTAGCCGGAGGGGCGAGCAGTACTTC. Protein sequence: CASSQDVTGTSRRGEQYF.

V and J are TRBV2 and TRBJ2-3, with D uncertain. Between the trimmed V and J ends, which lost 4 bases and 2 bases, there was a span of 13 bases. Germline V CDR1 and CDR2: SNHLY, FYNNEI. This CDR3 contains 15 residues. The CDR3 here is CASSARSALTDTQYF. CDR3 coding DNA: TGTGCCAGCAGTGCCAGGTCGGCCCTCACAGATACGCAGTATTTT.

CDR3 residues: CASSRGVGEKLFF. CDR3 bases: TGTGCCAGCAGCAGAGGAGTAGGTGAAAAACTGTTTTTT. This chain uses TRBV5-5 with TRBJ1-4, with D uncertain. Trimming shortened V by 4 bases and J by 7 bases, and 11 bases separated the two germline ends. This CDR3 comprises 13 residues. CDR1 and CDR2 from the germline V gene are SGHKS and YYEKEE (reference sequence).

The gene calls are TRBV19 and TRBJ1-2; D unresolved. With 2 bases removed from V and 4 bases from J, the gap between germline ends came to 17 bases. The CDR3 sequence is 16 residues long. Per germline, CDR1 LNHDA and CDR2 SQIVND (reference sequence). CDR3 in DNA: TGTGCCAGTAGTATAACTCGCGGAGGGAAGGGCTATGGCTACACCTTC. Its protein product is CASSITRGGKGYGYTF. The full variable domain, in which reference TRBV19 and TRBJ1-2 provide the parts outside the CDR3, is DGGITQSPKYLFRKEGQNVTLSCEQNLNHDAMYWYRQDPGQGLRLIYYSQIVNDFQKGDIAEGYSVSREKKESFPLTVTSAQKNPTAFYLCASSITRGGKGYGYTFGSGTRLTVV.

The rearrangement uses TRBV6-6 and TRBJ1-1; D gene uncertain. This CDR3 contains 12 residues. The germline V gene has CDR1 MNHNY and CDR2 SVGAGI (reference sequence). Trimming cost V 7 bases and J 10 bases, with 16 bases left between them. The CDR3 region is CASTTQARVAFF. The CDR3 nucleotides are TGTGCCAGCACCACCCAAGCTAGGGTAGCTTTCTTT.

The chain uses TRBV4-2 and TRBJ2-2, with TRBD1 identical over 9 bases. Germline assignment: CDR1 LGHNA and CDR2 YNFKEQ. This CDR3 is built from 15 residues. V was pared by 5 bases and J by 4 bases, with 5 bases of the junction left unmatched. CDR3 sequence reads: CASSSQGAGTGELFF. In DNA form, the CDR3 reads TGTGCCAGCAGCTCACAGGGGGCGGGCACCGGGGAGCTGTTTTTT.

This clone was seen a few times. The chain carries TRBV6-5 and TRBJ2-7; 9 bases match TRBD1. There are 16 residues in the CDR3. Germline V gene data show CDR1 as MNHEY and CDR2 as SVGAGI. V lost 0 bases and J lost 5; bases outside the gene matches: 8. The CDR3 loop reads CASSYSIQGANHEQYV. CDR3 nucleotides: TGTGCCAGCAGTTACTCTATACAGGGGGCAAATCACGAGCAGTACGTC.

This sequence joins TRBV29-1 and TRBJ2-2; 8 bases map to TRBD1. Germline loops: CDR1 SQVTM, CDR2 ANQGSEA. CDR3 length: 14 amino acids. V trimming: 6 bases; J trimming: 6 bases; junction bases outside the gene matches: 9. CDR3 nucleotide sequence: TGCAGCGTCCGAACGGACAGGGCCGCCGGGGAGCTGTTTTTT. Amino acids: CSVRTDRAAGELFF.

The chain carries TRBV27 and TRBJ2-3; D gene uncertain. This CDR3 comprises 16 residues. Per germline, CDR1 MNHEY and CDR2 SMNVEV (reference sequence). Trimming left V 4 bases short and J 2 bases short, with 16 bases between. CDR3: CASSSRGAQPTDTQYF. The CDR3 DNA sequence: TGTGCCAGCAGTTCTCGTGGAGCCCAACCCACAGATACGCAGTATTTT.

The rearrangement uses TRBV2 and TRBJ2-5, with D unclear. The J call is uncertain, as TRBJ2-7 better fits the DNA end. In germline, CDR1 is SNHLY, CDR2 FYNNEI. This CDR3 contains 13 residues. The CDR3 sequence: CASSETRGYEQYF. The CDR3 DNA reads TGTGCCAGCAGTGAGACGCGTGGGTACGAGCAGTACTTC.

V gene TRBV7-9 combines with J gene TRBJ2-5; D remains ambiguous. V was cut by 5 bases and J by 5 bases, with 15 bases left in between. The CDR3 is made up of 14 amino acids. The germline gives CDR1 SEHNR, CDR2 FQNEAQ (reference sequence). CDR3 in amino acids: CASSVGSIRETQYF. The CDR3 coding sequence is TGTGCCAGCAGCGTGGGTTCGATCAGGGAGACCCAGTACTTC.

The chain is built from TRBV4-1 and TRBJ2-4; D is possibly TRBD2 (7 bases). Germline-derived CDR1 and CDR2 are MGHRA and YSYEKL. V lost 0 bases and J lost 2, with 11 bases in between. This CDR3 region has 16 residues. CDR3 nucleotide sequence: TGCGCCAGCAGCCAAGAGGGGGGGCTGACCAAAAACATTCAGTACTTC. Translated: CASSQEGGLTKNIQYF.

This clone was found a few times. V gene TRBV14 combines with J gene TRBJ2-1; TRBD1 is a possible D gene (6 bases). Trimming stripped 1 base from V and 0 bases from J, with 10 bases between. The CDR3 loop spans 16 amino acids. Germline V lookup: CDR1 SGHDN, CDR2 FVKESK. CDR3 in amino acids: CASSQAGASSYNEQFF. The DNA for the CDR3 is TGTGCCAGCAGCCAAGCAGGGGCCAGCTCCTACAATGAGCAGTTCTTC.